This record concerns one T cell receptor (beta chain) sequence. Its antigen is unidentified. The germline gives CDR1 MDHEN, CDR2 SYDVKM. CDR3 size: 17 residues. V was pared by 7 bases and J by 6 bases, with 17 bases of the junction left unmatched. Healthy individuals who donated bone marrow served as the donors. The data were obtained in a study of cytomegalovirus exposure and HLA in healthy donors. Findings and limits, study-wide: Several of the most significant clusters appeared linked to common viral pathogens, based on a later analysis. Only CMV serostatus was available as immune exposure information. Later genetic work tied a missense DCLRE1C variant to beta-chain V and J trimming.

60 Vbeta and 13 Jbeta primers were used in PCR. The protocol was immunoSEQ multiplex PCR, while the TCRdb copy is restricted to in-frame clones and leaves out a portion. The data show 130,000 to 150,000 clones, 80% to 90% seen once. The receptor's source is a woman in her thirties or forties in good health and CMV-seropositive. The chain joins TRBV28 to TRBJ2-3, with 9 nucleotides matching TRBD2. Material: PBMCs. CDR3 region: CASTIGTSSFQWDTQYF. The CDR3 nucleotides read TGTGCCAGCACCATCGGGACTAGCTCCTTCCAATGGGATACGCAGTATTTT.